This passage covers 30 T cell receptor beta chains from one sample sequenced in a study of response to subunit inactivated influenza vaccine. TCRdb recomputed calls from the RT-PCR reads with MiXCR, one row per CDR3 protein. The table records about 650,000 distinct CDR3 sequences, 11% to 15% of them present only once. The sample here was PBMCs from blood, taken 14 to 15 days before vaccination. These receptors were obtained from a man in his fifties or sixties who received an inactivated influenza vaccine.

The chain employs TRBV29-1 and TRBJ2-3; a possible D gene is TRBD2 (6 bases). The V gene lost 3 bases and the J gene lost 3 bases, with 13 bases spanning the gap. This CDR3 spans 14 amino acids. CDR1 is SQVTM and CDR2 is ANQGSEA in the germline V gene. This CDR3 reads CSVEGLTVTDTQYF. CDR3 DNA: TGCAGCGTTGAGGGACTGACCGTAACAGATACGCAGTATTTT.

This chain connects TRBV3-1 to TRBJ2-2, with TRBD2 as a possible D gene (5 bases). V gave up 6 bases and J gave up 7 bases, with 12 bases separating them. CDR1 and CDR2 (germline): LGHDT, YNNKEL (reference sequence). The CDR3 contains 13 residues. In nucleotides, the CDR3 is TGTGCCAGCAGGTTCGGGAATGGCGGGGAGCTGTTTTTT. This translates into CASRFGNGGELFF.

This clonotype was observed at least ten times. The rearrangement joins TRBV27 to TRBJ1-5; 9 bases line up with TRBD1. V lost 5 bases, J lost 5 bases, and 4 bases stayed unmatched. The CDR3 sequence is 14 residues long. CDR1 and CDR2 (germline): MNHEY, SMNVEV (reference sequence). The CDR3 loop reads CASSPRQGDQPQHF. The CDR3 region has the DNA TGTGCCAGCAGTCCGCGACAGGGGGATCAGCCCCAGCATTTT.

The chain employs TRBV11-3 and TRBJ2-5, with D uncertain. V was pared by 3 bases and J by 4 bases, with 6 bases between. The CDR3 runs to 12 residues. Germline V gene data show CDR1 as SGHNT and CDR2 as YENEEA. CDR3 in DNA: TGTGCCAGCAGCTTCAAGGGAGAGACCCAGTACTTC. It codes for CASSFKGETQYF.

Only a few counts were recorded for this clonotype. The V and J genes are TRBV10-3 and TRBJ1-5; 7 bases are shared with TRBD1. Germline CDR1 ENHRY, CDR2 SYGVKD. The CDR3 is 14 amino acids. V dropped 4 bases and J dropped 3; count of bases not matched to a gene: 3. DNA for the CDR3: TGTGCCATCAGTGCCGGGACAGTCAATCAGCCCCAGCATTTT. Its translation is CAISAGTVNQPQHF.

The chain uses TRBV29-1 and TRBJ2-7; 11 nucleotides align to TRBD1. Unmatched junction bases numbered 5, after V lost 4 bases and J lost 3 bases. The CDR3 has 14 residues. Germline V gene data show CDR1 as SQVTM and CDR2 as ANQGSEA. The CDR3 sequence is CSVGRGQGVYEQYF. CDR3 nucleotides: TGCAGCGTTGGAAGGGGACAGGGGGTCTACGAGCAGTACTTC.

The chain is built from TRBV5-8 and TRBJ2-7; D remains unclear. This CDR3 comprises 14 residues. Germline V lookup: CDR1 SGHTS, CDR2 YDEGEE. Trimming took 0 bases from V and 2 from J, leaving 9 bases between them. The CDR3 nucleotides are TGTGCCAGCAGCTTGGCCCCGTACACCTACGAGCAGTACTTC. Its protein product is CASSLAPYTYEQYF.

This clonotype was counted only a few times. The chain carries TRBV7-2 and TRBJ1-1; TRBD1 might be the D (5 bases). The CDR3 totals 16 residues. Germline CDR1 reads SGHTA; CDR2 reads FQGNSA. The V end lost 5 bases, the J end lost 1 base, and 17 bases lay between the germline ends. Written as DNA, the CDR3 is TGTGCCAGCAGCCGAGGTATGGCAGGGCAGAACACTGAAGCTTTCTTT. Its translation: CASSRGMAGQNTEAFF. The full variable domain, rest sourced from reference TRBV7-2 and TRBJ1-1, is GAGVSQSPSNKVTEKGKDVELRCDPISGHTALYWYRQSLGQGLEFLIYFQGNSAPDKSGLPSDRFSAERTGGSVSTLTIQRTQQEDSAVYLCASSRGMAGQNTEAFFGQGTRLTVV.

V is TRBV4-2 and J is TRBJ2-1; D call uncertain. CDR1 is LGHNA and CDR2 is YNFKEQ in the germline V gene. The ends were cut back, 2 bases at V and 6 bases at J, with 14 bases in the middle. There are 15 residues in the CDR3. CDR3 protein: CASSQRVGRSNEQFF. The CDR3 nucleotides are TGTGCCAGCAGCCAAAGGGTGGGTCGGTCCAATGAGCAGTTCTTC.

This clonotype was found a few times. This rearrangement joins TRBV29-1 to TRBJ1-6; weak D call: TRBD1 (6 bases). The CDR3 covers 17 residues. V was trimmed by 7 bases and J by 6 bases, leaving 25 bases between them. CDR1 is SQVTM, CDR2 ANQGSEA, per germline. The CDR3 is CSAYGTPAGDRNSPLHF. CDR3 coding DNA: TGCAGCGCCTACGGGACACCCGCCGGGGACCGTAATTCACCCCTCCACTTT.

This clonotype was counted a few times. V and J are TRBV6-5 and TRBJ2-3; 7 bases align to TRBD2. The germline CDR1 and CDR2 sequences are MNHEY and SVGAGI. The ends lost 8 bases at V and 4 bases at J; junction bases unmatched: 3. The CDR3 is 12 residues long. The CDR3 region is CASGRGPDTQYF. The CDR3 nucleotides read TGTGCCAGCGGGAGGGGCCCAGATACGCAGTATTTT.

This clonotype was seen only a few times. The DNA of the CDR3 is TGTGCCAGCAGCTTAGCGCTAGGTAGCGGGATTGGCACAGATACGCAGTATTTT. It specifies CASSLALGSGIGTDTQYF. The chain couples TRBV7-2 to TRBJ2-3, with TRBD2 identical over 8 bases. The CDR3 runs to 18 residues. Unmatched junction bases numbered 9, after V lost 0 bases and J lost 1 base. Germline CDR1 reads SGHTA; CDR2 reads FQGNSA.

Turning to this clonotype: This may come from a read error, since a much larger clone is one base off. The V call is TRBV12-3 or TRBV12-4, the J call TRBJ2-7; 7 positions agree with TRBD1. The CDR3 spans 13 residues. The V and J ends lost 10 bases and 4 bases, in that order; junction bases with no gene match: 10. The CDR3 DNA is TGTGCCAACAGCCCTACAGGGGAGTACGAGCAGTACTTC. This codes for CANSPTGEYEQYF.

The chain carries TRBV7-6 and TRBJ1-6; TRBD1 matches at 7 bases. The CDR3 length is 16 residues. CDR1 SGHVS and CDR2 FNYEAQ come from the germline V gene. Germline trimming cut 5 bases from V and 9 bases from J; bases unmatched to any gene: 13. The CDR3 bases are TGTGCCAGCAGCGGTCCAGGGGACAGAAGGGGTTCACCCCTCCACTTT. Translation gives CASSGPGDRRGSPLHF.

This clonotype was counted ten times or more. The rearrangement uses TRBV7-2 and TRBJ2-7; 8 bases are shared with TRBD2. The V segment lost 5 bases and the J segment 4 bases; nucleotides outside the gene matches: 13. The CDR3 has 16 residues. Germline CDR1 SGHTA, CDR2 FQGNSA. CDR3 amino acids: CASSRTSRNPEYEQYF. The CDR3 DNA reads TGTGCCAGCAGCCGGACTAGCCGGAACCCCGAATACGAGCAGTACTTC.

This clonotype was counted between two and nine times. The rearrangement links TRBV28 to TRBJ1-5; possible D gene TRBD1, 5 bases. The CDR3 consists of 15 residues. Trimming removed 6 bases at V and 7 bases at J, with 19 bases between. Germline V gene sequence: CDR1 MDHEN, CDR2 SYDVKM. The CDR3 is CASSPPSGKGQPQHF. CDR3 nucleotides: TGTGCCAGCAGCCCACCTTCAGGGAAGGGGCAGCCCCAGCATTTT. Together with reference TRBV28 and TRBJ1-5, the CDR3 gives the full variable domain: DVKVTQSSRYLVKRTGEKVFLECVQDMDHENMFWYRQDPGLGLRLIYFSYDVKMKEKGDIPEGYSVSREKKERFSLILESASTNQTSMYLCASSPPSGKGQPQHFGDGTRLSIL.

This clonotype was seen more than once but under ten times. The genes are TRBV20-1 and TRBJ2-1; the match to TRBD2 covers 9 bases. The CDR3 is made up of 16 amino acids. Germline V gene sequence: CDR1 DFQATT, CDR2 SNEGSKA (reference sequence). J gave up 0 bases and V 1 base, and 4 bases lay outside the gene matches. CDR3 in amino acids: CSARGSSGNSYNEQFF. The CDR3, as DNA: TGCAGTGCTAGAGGGTCTAGCGGGAACTCCTACAATGAGCAGTTCTTC.

A word on this clonotype: A much larger clone differs by one base, so this may be a read error. V is TRBV2 and J is TRBJ1-1; D may be TRBD1 (5 bases). Per the germline V gene, CDR1 is SNHLY and CDR2 is FYNNEI. The V and J ends lost 6 bases and 0 bases respectively, with 8 bases between them. This CDR3 contains 13 residues. CDR3 in DNA: TGTGCCAGCAGGAACAGGTTGAACACTGAAGCTTTCTTT. This codes for CASRNRLNTEAFF.

This clonotype was counted a few times. The chain combines TRBV20-1 with TRBJ1-1; tentative D call: TRBD1 (5 bases). The CDR3 totals 14 residues. CDR1 is DFQATT and CDR2 is SNEGSKA in the germline V gene (reference sequence). Deletions cut 2 bases from V and 1 base from J, with 11 bases between. CDR3 nucleotides: TGCAGTGCTAGACGGATAAGGGGGAACACTGAAGCTTTCTTT. It codes for CSARRIRGNTEAFF.

This clonotype was observed a few times. The CDR3 DNA reads as TGCGCCAGCAGCTTGTCTTACGGAGACTACGAGCAGTACTTC. Translated, it gives CASSLSYGDYEQYF. The chain uses TRBV5-1 and TRBJ2-7, with unresolved D. The V and J ends lost 1 base and 3 bases respectively, with 11 bases between them. Germline lookup yields CDR1 SGHRS and CDR2 YFSETQ. CDR3 length: 14 residues.

This chain joins TRBV19 and TRBJ1-6; 9 bases are a match to TRBD1. With 6 bases clipped from V and 11 bases from J, the junction kept 14 bases outside the gene matches. CDR3 length: 16 amino acids. Germline CDR1 reads LNHDA; CDR2 reads SQIVND (reference sequence). For the CDR3, the DNA is TGTGCCAGTAGCTCCGGGACAGGGATCAGACGGCCACCCCTCCACTTT. This sequence encodes CASSSGTGIRRPPLHF.

This clonotype has only a few counts. The CDR3 region is CASSQEHRGRNEQFF. The CDR3 DNA is TGCGCCAGCAGCCAAGAACATCGGGGCAGGAATGAGCAGTTCTTC. This chain connects TRBV4-1 to TRBJ2-1; the D gene could be TRBD1 or TRBD2 (5 bases each). The CDR3 is 15 residues long. Trimming took off 0 bases at V and 7 bases at J, with 13 bases between the two ends. Per the germline V gene, CDR1 is MGHRA and CDR2 is YSYEKL.

In this sample, this clonotype turned up a few times. This CDR3 is CASSQEWISGSWAMNTEAFF. The CDR3 DNA is TGCGCCAGCAGCCAAGAATGGATCAGCGGGTCATGGGCGATGAACACTGAAGCTTTCTTT. The V gene is TRBV4-1, the J gene TRBJ1-1; D is unresolved. Germline V gene data show CDR1 as MGHRA and CDR2 as YSYEKL. V dropped 0 bases and J dropped 0 bases, with 23 bases sitting between them. The CDR3 is made up of 20 amino acids.

This clonotype showed up just a few times. This sequence joins TRBV28 and TRBJ2-5, with D unclear. Germline assignment: CDR1 MDHEN and CDR2 SYDVKM. This CDR3 has 11 residues. The V and J ends lost 11 bases and 4 bases respectively, with 11 bases between them. CDR3 protein: CAANLGETQYF. CDR3 DNA sequence: TGTGCCGCAAACCTCGGAGAGACCCAGTACTTC.

This rearrangement joins TRBV12-3 or TRBV12-4 to TRBJ2-7, with 8 bases identical to TRBD1. Losses at the gene ends were 2 bases for V and 7 bases for J; bases not matched to a gene: 7. The CDR3 runs to 14 residues. The chain's CDR3 is CASSLRTGGSEQYF. The CDR3 nucleotides are TGTGCCAGCAGTTTACGAACAGGGGGTTCGGAGCAGTACTTC.

This clonotype was observed a few times. V gene TRBV11-1 combines with J gene TRBJ2-7, with 9 bases matching TRBD1. This CDR3 spans 15 amino acids. The V gene's germline CDR1 is SGHAT and CDR2 FQDESV (reference sequence). After removal of 2 bases from V and 2 bases from J, the junction contained 4 bases not matched to a gene. This CDR3 reads CASSLYGTGPYEQYF. The CDR3 nucleotides are TGTGCCAGCAGCTTATACGGGACAGGGCCCTACGAGCAGTACTTC.

This clonotype was detected ten times or more. The V call is TRBV20-1, the J call TRBJ1-5; a possible D gene is TRBD1 (5 bases). CDR1 and CDR2 (germline): DFQATT, SNEGSKA (reference sequence). CDR3 length: 14 residues. The DNA for the CDR3 is TGCAGCGGCCTCGGGGACGGAGTCAATCAGCCCCAGCATTTT. Protein sequence: CSGLGDGVNQPQHF.

The chain links TRBV7-2 to TRBJ2-5, with 7 bases that match TRBD2. The CDR3 length is 12 residues. Germline V lookup: CDR1 SGHTA, CDR2 FQGNSA. Germline trimming cut 8 bases from V and 7 bases from J; bases unmatched to any gene: 7. CDR3 DNA sequence: TGTGCCAGCGCGCGGGAGCTTGGGACCCAGTACTTC. This encodes CASARELGTQYF.

In its sample, this clonotype was seen once. The rearrangement uses TRBV25-1 and TRBJ2-5, with 7 nucleotides matching TRBD1. The CDR3 covers 17 residues. V gave up 0 bases and J gave up 2 bases; unmatched junction bases: 9. Germline CDR1 is MGHDK and CDR2 is SYGVNS. CDR3 sequence (DNA): TGTGCCAGCAGTGAATATAAGGCGACAGGGTGGCAAGAGACCCAGTACTTC. Translating it yields CASSEYKATGWQETQYF.

The chain joins TRBV4-2 to TRBJ2-3; possibly TRBD2 for D (5 bases). CDR1 and CDR2 from the germline V gene are LGHNA and YNFKEQ. The CDR3 covers 15 residues. Trimming cost V 1 base and J 0 bases, with 8 bases left between them. CDR3: CASSQVRASTDTQYF. The CDR3 bases are TGTGCCAGCAGCCAAGTGAGGGCTAGCACAGATACGCAGTATTTT.